The 13 T cell receptor beta chains in this list originate from one sample, sequenced in a study of CD8 T cell repertoires and HIV-1 epitope variants. Data came from immunoSEQ multiplex PCR; TCRdb stores just in-frame clones and leaves some out. The table lists roughly 4,200 clones, around two thirds of them singletons, with around 42% in the top ten. No antigen has been assigned to these receptors. The sample comprised cultured CD8+ T cells derived from PBMCs. These receptors all come from a male donor with HIV.

The chain's CDR3 is CASSSTGELFF. CDR3 DNA sequence: TGTGCCAGCAGTAGTACCGGGGAGCTGTTTTTT. The V and J genes are TRBV2 and TRBJ2-2; D uncertain. Germline loops: CDR1 SNHLY, CDR2 FYNNEI. This CDR3 is built from 11 residues. V lost 5 bases, J lost 5 bases, and 3 bases lay in between.

This clone was observed a handful of times. The chain employs TRBV6-4 and TRBJ2-1; 10 nucleotides match TRBD2. The CDR3 sequence is 14 residues long. V dropped 3 bases and J dropped 6; count of bases not matched to a gene: 2. The germline gives CDR1 MRHNA, CDR2 SNTAGT. The CDR3 DNA reads as TGTGCCAGCAGTGAAGCGGGGGGGCCCAATGAGCAGTTCTTC. This gives the protein CASSEAGGPNEQFF.

V gene TRBV7-9 combines with J gene TRBJ2-7, with TRBD1 matching over 11 bases. The CDR3 is 16 residues long. V lost 0 bases, J lost 3 bases, and 4 bases stayed unmatched. Germline CDR1 SEHNR, CDR2 FQNEAQ (reference sequence). CDR3: CASSLAGQGVDYEQYF. The CDR3 DNA is TGTGCCAGCAGCTTAGCGGGACAGGGGGTGGACTACGAGCAGTACTTC.

The chain uses TRBV6-5 and TRBJ2-7; 7 bases map to TRBD1. The V gene's germline CDR1 is MNHEY and CDR2 SVGAGI. V shed 0 bases and J 4 bases; nucleotides not matched to a gene: 6. CDR3 length equals 15 residues. The CDR3 protein is CASSYSRTGGYEQYF. DNA of the CDR3: TGTGCCAGCAGTTACTCGAGGACAGGTGGTTACGAGCAGTACTTC.

This chain connects TRBV7-6 to TRBJ2-7, with D possibly being TRBD2 (6 bases). CDR3 size: 14 residues. Germline assignment: CDR1 SGHVS and CDR2 FNYEAQ. Trimming removed 1 base at V and 4 bases at J, with 11 bases between. The CDR3 DNA reads as TGTGCCAGCAGCTTAGGGGGGGAGACGTACGAGCAGTACTTC. The encoded protein is CASSLGGETYEQYF.

V is TRBV14 and J is TRBJ1-6; weak D call: TRBD1 (5 bases). The CDR3 length is 16 residues. From germline, CDR1 is SGHDN and CDR2 FVKESK. Trimming took 0 bases from V and 2 from J, leaving 8 bases between them. CDR3 residues: CASSQEWGAYNSPLHF. The CDR3 DNA reads as TGTGCCAGCAGCCAAGAGTGGGGGGCCTATAATTCACCCCTCCACTTT.

V gene TRBV27 combines with J gene TRBJ2-7, with 8 bases lining up with TRBD1. CDR1 is MNHEY and CDR2 is SMNVEV in the germline V gene (reference sequence). V lost 6 bases to trimming and J lost 0 bases; unmatched junction nucleotides: 10. The CDR3 is made up of 16 amino acids. The CDR3, as DNA: TGTGCCAGCAGCCGGGGTGAGACAGGGGTCTCCTACGAGCAGTACTTC. Its translation: CASSRGETGVSYEQYF.

The chain carries TRBV6-6 and TRBJ1-2; D might be TRBD1 (6 bases). CDR1 and CDR2 (germline): MNHNY, SVGAGI (reference sequence). The CDR3 length is 12 residues. Trimming left V 5 bases short and J 8 bases short, with 12 bases between. The CDR3 here is CASSTPGGGYTF. As DNA, the CDR3 is TGTGCCAGCAGTACTCCGGGGGGCGGCTACACCTTC.

This clone was observed a single time. The rearrangement joins TRBV21-1 to TRBJ2-4. TRBV21-1 is a pseudogene segment. The CDR3 consists of 15 residues. The CDR3 DNA sequence: TGTGCCAGCAGCAGACCCGGGCCCCTCAAAAACATTCAGTACTTC. Protein product: CASSRPGPLKNIQYF.

This chain uses TRBV5-8 with TRBJ2-7; 14 bases line up with TRBD2. Germline CDR1 SGHTS, CDR2 YDEGEE. V was clipped by 3 bases and J by 3 bases; unmatched bases: 8. This CDR3 contains 17 residues. The CDR3 reads CASSSLGLAGADYEQYF. The CDR3 region has the DNA TGTGCCAGCAGCTCTTTGGGACTAGCGGGGGCGGACTACGAGCAGTACTTC.

The table lists this clone with a few counts. The chain uses TRBV5-6 and TRBJ2-7; no clear D. The V gene lost 4 bases and the J gene lost 6 bases, with 11 bases spanning the gap. The CDR3 loop spans 12 amino acids. Germline CDR1 is SGHDT and CDR2 is YYEEEE. The CDR3 spells CASSLLSGEQYF. The CDR3 DNA follows: TGTGCCAGCAGCCTCCTATCAGGCGAGCAGTACTTC.

This chain connects TRBV2 to TRBJ1-5; the D is unclear. Trimming shortened V by 4 bases and J by 2 bases, and 15 bases separated the two germline ends. This CDR3 spans 16 amino acids. Germline CDR1 reads SNHLY; CDR2 reads FYNNEI. Written as DNA, the CDR3 is TGTGCCAGCAGTGTCCCGGGCGAGGGTGGCAATCAGCCCCAGCATTTT. Translating it yields CASSVPGEGGNQPQHF. Variable domain in full (rest from reference TRBV2 and TRBJ1-5): EPEVTQTPSHQVTQMGQEVILRCVPISNHLYFYWYRQILGQKVEFLVSFYNNEISEKSEIFDDQFSVERPDGSNFTLKIRSTKLEDSAMYFCASSVPGEGGNQPQHFGDGTRLSIL.

The chain couples TRBV7-3 to TRBJ1-1, with 7 bases that match TRBD1. Germline loops: CDR1 SGHTA, CDR2 FQGTGA. The V segment lost 3 bases and the J segment 2 bases; nucleotides outside the gene matches: 6. The CDR3 loop spans 15 amino acids. The CDR3 nucleotides are TGTGCCAGCAGCTTGGGCAGGGGGATAAACACTGAAGCTTTCTTT. Amino acids: CASSLGRGINTEAFF. Full variable domain (missing parts from reference TRBV7-3 and TRBJ1-1): GAGVSQTPSNKVTEKGKYVELRCDPISGHTALYWYRQSLGQGPEFLIYFQGTGAADDSGLPNDRFFAVRPEGSVSTLKIQRTERGDSAVYLCASSLGRGINTEAFFGQGTRLTVV.